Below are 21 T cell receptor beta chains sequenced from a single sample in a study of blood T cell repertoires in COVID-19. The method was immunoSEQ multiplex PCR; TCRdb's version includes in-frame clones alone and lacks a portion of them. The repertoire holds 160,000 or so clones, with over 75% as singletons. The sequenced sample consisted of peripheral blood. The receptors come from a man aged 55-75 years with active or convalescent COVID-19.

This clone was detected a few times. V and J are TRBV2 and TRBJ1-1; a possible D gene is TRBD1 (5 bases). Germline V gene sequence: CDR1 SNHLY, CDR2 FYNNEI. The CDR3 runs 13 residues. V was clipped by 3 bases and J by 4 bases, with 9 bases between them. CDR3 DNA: TGTGCCAGCAGTGACTGGGGCCTCACTGAAGCTTTCTTT. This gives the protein CASSDWGLTEAFF.

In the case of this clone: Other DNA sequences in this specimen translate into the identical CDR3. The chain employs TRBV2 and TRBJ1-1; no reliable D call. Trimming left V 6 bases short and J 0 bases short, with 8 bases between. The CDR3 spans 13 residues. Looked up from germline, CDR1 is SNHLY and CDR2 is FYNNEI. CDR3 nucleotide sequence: TGTGCCAGCAGCTCTGACTTGAACACTGAAGCTTTCTTT. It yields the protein CASSSDLNTEAFF.

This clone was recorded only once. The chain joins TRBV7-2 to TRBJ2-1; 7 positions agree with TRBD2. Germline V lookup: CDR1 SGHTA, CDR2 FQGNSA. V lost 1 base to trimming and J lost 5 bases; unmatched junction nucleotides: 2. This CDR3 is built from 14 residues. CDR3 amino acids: CASSLVGRNNEQFF. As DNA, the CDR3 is TGTGCCAGCAGCTTAGTCGGGAGGAACAATGAGCAGTTCTTC.

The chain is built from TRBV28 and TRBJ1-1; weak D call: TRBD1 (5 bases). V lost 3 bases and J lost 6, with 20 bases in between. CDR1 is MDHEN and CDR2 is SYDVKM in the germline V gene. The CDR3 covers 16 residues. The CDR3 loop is CASSFPGGGKMSEAFF. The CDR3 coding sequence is TGTGCCAGCAGTTTCCCCGGGGGAGGCAAGATGTCTGAAGCTTTCTTT.

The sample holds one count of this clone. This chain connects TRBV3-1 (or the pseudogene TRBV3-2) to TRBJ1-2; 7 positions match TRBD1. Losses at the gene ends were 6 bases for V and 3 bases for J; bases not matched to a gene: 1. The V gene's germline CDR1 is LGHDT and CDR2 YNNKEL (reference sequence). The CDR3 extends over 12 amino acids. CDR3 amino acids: CASSDRDYGYTF. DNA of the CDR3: TGTGCCAGCAGTGACAGGGACTATGGCTACACCTTC.

The CDR3 spells CASIKGALGANVLTF. CDR3 in DNA: TGTGCCAGCATTAAGGGGGCACTGGGGGCCAACGTCCTGACTTTC. This chain joins TRBV6-6 and TRBJ2-6, with TRBD1 matching over 7 bases. Losses at the gene ends were 7 bases for V and 4 bases for J; bases not matched to a gene: 7. Germline V lookup: CDR1 MNHNY, CDR2 SVGAGI (reference sequence). CDR3 length: 15 residues.

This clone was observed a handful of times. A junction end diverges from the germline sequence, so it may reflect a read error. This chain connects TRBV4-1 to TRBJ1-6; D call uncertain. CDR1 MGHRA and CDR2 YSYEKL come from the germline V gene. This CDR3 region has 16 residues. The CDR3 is CASSQVGLYLNAPLHF. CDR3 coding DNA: TGCGCCAGCAGCCAAGTAGGACTGTACCTTAATGCACCCCTCCACTTT.

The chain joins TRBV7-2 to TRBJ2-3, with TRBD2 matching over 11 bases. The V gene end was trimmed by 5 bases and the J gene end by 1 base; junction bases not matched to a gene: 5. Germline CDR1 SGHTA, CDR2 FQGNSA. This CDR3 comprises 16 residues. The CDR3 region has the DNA TGTGCCAGCAGCGAGGGGACTAGCGGTCGCACAGATACGCAGTATTTT. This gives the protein CASSEGTSGRTDTQYF.

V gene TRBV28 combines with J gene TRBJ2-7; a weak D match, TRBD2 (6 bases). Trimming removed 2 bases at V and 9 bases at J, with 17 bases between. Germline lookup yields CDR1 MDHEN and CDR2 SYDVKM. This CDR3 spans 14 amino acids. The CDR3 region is CASSLSPLEAGQYF. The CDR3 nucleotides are TGTGCCAGCAGTTTAAGTCCTCTCGAAGCGGGGCAGTACTTC.

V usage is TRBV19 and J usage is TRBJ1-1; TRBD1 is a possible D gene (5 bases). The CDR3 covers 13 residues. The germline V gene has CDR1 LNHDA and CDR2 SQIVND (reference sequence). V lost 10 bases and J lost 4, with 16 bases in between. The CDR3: CATSWGVGTEAFF. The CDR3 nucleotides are TGTGCCACTTCGTGGGGGGTAGGCACTGAAGCTTTCTTT.

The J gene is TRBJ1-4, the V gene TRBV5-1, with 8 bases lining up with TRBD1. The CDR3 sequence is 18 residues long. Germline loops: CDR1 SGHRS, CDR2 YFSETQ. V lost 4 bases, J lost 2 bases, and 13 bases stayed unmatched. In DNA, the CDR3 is TGCGCCAGCAGCCCGTGGACAGGGTTTGCCACTACTAATGAAAAACTGTTTTTT. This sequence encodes CASSPWTGFATTNEKLFF.

In DNA form, the CDR3 reads TGTGCCACCAGCAGACCCCCCAGCAATGAGCAGTTCTTC. As protein: CATSRPPSNEQFF. This chain joins TRBV15 and TRBJ2-1, with D uncertain. V lost 2 bases, J lost 6 bases, and 8 bases lay in between. Germline V gene sequence: CDR1 LNHNV, CDR2 YYDKDF (reference sequence). This CDR3 has 13 residues.

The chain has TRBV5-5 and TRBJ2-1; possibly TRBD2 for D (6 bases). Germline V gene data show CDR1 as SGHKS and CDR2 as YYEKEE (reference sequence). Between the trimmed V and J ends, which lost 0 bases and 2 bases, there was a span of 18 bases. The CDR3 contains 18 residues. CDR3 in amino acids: CASSLAPGGSGAYNEQFF. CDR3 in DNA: TGTGCCAGCAGCTTGGCCCCTGGTGGGTCGGGGGCCTACAATGAGCAGTTCTTC.

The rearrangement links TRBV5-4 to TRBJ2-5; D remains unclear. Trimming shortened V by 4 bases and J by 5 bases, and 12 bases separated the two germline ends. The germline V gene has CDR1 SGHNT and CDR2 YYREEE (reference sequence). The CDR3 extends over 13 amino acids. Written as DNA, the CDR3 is TGTGCCAGCAGCGTTGGCGGTGTTGAGACCCAGTACTTC. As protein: CASSVGGVETQYF. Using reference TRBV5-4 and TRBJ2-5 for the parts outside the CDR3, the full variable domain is ETGVTQSPTHLIKTRGQQVTLRCSSQSGHNTVSWYQQALGQGPQFIFQYYREEENGRGNFPPRFSGLQFPNYSSELNVNALELDDSALYLCASSVGGVETQYFGPGTRLLVL.

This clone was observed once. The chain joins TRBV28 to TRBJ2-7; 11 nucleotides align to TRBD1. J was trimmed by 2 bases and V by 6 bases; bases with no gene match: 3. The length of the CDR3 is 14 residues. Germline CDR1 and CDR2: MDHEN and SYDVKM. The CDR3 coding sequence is TGTGCCAGCAGGTCGGGACAGGGGGCCTACGAGCAGTACTTC. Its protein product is CASRSGQGAYEQYF. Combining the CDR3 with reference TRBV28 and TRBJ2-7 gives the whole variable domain DVKVTQSSRYLVKRTGEKVFLECVQDMDHENMFWYRQDPGLGLRLIYFSYDVKMKEKGDIPEGYSVSREKKERFSLILESASTNQTSMYLCASRSGQGAYEQYFGPGTRLTVT.

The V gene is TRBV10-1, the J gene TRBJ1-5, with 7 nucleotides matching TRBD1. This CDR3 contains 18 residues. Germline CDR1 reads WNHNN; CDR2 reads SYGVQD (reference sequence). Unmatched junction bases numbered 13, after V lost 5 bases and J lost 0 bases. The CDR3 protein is CASSPPEPGQNSNQPQHF. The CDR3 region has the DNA TGCGCCAGCAGTCCACCGGAGCCGGGACAGAATAGCAATCAGCCCCAGCATTTT.

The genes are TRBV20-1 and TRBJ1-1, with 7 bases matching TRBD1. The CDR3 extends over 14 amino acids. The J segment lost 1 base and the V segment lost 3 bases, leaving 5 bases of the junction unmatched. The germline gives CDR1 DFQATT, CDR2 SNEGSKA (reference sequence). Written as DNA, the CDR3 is TGCAGTGCTAGTAAGAGGACAGGGAACACTGAAGCTTTCTTT. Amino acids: CSASKRTGNTEAFF.

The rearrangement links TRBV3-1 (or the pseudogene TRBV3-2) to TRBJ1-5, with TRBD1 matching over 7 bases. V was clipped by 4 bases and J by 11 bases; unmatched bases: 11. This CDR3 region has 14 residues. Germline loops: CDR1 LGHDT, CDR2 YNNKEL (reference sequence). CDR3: CASSPGGHLGAQHF. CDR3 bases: TGTGCCAGCAGCCCAGGGGGACACTTAGGGGCCCAGCATTTT.

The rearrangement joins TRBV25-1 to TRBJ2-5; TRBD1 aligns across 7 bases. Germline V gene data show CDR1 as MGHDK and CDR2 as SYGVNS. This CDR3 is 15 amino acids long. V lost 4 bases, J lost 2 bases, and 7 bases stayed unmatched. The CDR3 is CASSADREWQETQYF. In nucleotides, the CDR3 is TGTGCCAGCAGTGCCGACAGGGAATGGCAAGAGACCCAGTACTTC. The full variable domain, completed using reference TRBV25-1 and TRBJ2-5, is EADIYQTPRYLVIGTGKKITLECSQTMGHDKMYWYQQDPGMELHLIHYSYGVNSTEKGDLSSESTVSRIRTEHFPLTLESARPSHTSQYLCASSADREWQETQYFGPGTRLLVL.

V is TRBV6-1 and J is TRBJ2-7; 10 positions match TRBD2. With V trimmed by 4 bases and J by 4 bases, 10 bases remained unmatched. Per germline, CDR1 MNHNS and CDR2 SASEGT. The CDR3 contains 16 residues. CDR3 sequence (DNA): TGTGCCAGCAGTGGTTTGAGCGGGAGGGCCGATTACGAGCAGTACTTC. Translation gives CASSGLSGRADYEQYF.

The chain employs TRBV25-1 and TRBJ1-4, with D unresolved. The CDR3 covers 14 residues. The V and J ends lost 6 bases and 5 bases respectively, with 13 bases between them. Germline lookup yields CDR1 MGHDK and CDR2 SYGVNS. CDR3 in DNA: TGTGCCAGCAGCCGGGGTATGACCAATGAAAAACTGTTTTTT. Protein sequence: CASSRGMTNEKLFF.